This note documents a single T cell receptor beta chain sequence. This sample was included in a study of control samples from healthy donors and cancer patients. The CDR3 length is 17 residues. Germline loops: CDR1 LNHDA, CDR2 SQIVND (reference sequence). J was trimmed by 2 bases and V by 5 bases; bases with no gene match: 11. Sequencing was performed with immunoSEQ multiplex PCR; in TCRdb, only in-frame clones are kept and a portion is missing. The top ten clones hold approximately 2.6% of a sample with around 53,000 clones, 80% to 90% of them seen once. V usage is TRBV19 and J usage is TRBJ1-5; TRBD1 agrees at 8 bases. The specimen was PBMCs. This TCR was recovered from a woman aged 45-59 years with lung cancer. CDR3 sequence reads: CASSARDRGGGNQPQHF. CDR3 sequence (DNA): TGTGCCAGTAGTGCAAGAGACAGGGGCGGTGGCAATCAGCCCCAGCATTTT.